The 25 T cell receptor beta chains in this list originate from one sample, sequenced in a study of OX40 agonist ivuxolimab in advanced cancers. Generated by immunoSEQ multiplex PCR, the TCRdb table keeps only in-frame clones and is missing some. In the table there are tens of thousands of clones, about 94% of which are singletons. The material sequenced was CD4+ or CD8+ T cells sorted from blood, taken in a trial of the OX40 agonist ivuxolimab. All receptors derive from an adult with an advanced solid tumor such as melanoma, head and neck, liver or kidney cancer.

The chain is built from TRBV7-9 and TRBJ2-3; D is unresolved. This CDR3 has 12 amino acids. Deletions cut 3 bases from V and 0 bases from J, with 1 base between. Germline assignment: CDR1 SEHNR and CDR2 FQNEAQ (reference sequence). CDR3 protein: CASSFSTDTQYF. CDR3 DNA sequence: TGTGCCAGCAGCTTTAGCACAGATACGCAGTATTTT.

This clone has just a few counts. The rearrangement links TRBV2 to TRBJ2-2; D gene uncertain. The V gene lost 4 bases and the J gene lost 3 bases, with 9 bases spanning the gap. Germline V lookup: CDR1 SNHLY, CDR2 FYNNEI. This CDR3 is 14 amino acids long. CDR3 loop: CASSVFLHTGELFF. DNA for the CDR3: TGTGCCAGCAGTGTTTTTTTGCACACCGGGGAGCTGTTTTTT.

This chain connects TRBV7-3 to TRBJ2-5; no clear D. Germline V gives CDR1 SGHTA, CDR2 FQGTGA. There are 13 residues in the CDR3. Deletions cut 5 bases from V and 4 bases from J, with 11 bases between. The CDR3 nucleotides are TGTGCCAGCAGCCTCCTGGAAGGAGAGACCCAGTACTTC. As protein: CASSLLEGETQYF.

The V call is TRBV5-1, the J call TRBJ2-5, with D tentatively TRBD1 (6 bases). The CDR3 loop spans 13 amino acids. CDR1 SGHRS and CDR2 YFSETQ come from the germline V gene. Between the trimmed V and J ends, which lost 2 bases and 2 bases, there was a span of 7 bases. The CDR3 is CASSFGQQETQYF. The CDR3 DNA follows: TGCGCCAGCAGCTTTGGACAGCAAGAGACCCAGTACTTC.

The chain employs TRBV9 and TRBJ1-3, with TRBD1 as a possible D gene (6 bases). Germline V gene data show CDR1 as SGDLS and CDR2 as YYNGEE. The CDR3 spans 16 residues. V was shortened by 3 bases and J by 4 bases, with 17 bases between the two germline ends. CDR3 nucleotides: TGTGCCAGCAGCGCTGGTGGGGGGGCGCTAGGAAACACCATATATTTT. This gives the protein CASSAGGGALGNTIYF. Drawing the rest from reference TRBV9 and TRBJ1-3, the complete variable domain is DSGVTQTPKHLITATGQRVTLRCSPRSGDLSVYWYQQSLDQGLQFLIQYYNGEERAKGNILERFSAQQFPDLHSELNLSSLELGDSALYFCASSAGGGALGNTIYFGEGSWLTVV.

The V gene is TRBV11-2, the J gene TRBJ2-3; D call uncertain. V was clipped by 0 bases and J by 2 bases, with 9 bases between them. The germline V gene encodes CDR1 SGHAT and CDR2 FQNNGV. This CDR3 has 15 amino acids. The CDR3 sequence: CASSLDNSHTDTQYF. DNA of the CDR3: TGTGCCAGCAGCTTAGACAACAGTCACACAGATACGCAGTATTTT.

V and J are TRBV7-8 and TRBJ2-7, with unresolved D. CDR3 length equals 15 residues. Between the trimmed V and J ends, which lost 8 bases and 6 bases, there was a span of 23 bases. Germline loops: CDR1 SGHVS, CDR2 FQNEAQ. The CDR3: CASGSRRLTVGEQYF. The CDR3 DNA follows: TGTGCCAGCGGCTCCCGAAGGTTAACGGTCGGCGAGCAGTACTTC.

This clone appeared a single time. The sample contains more than one DNA sequence encoding this CDR3. V usage is TRBV5-1 and J usage is TRBJ2-7, with 12 nucleotides matching TRBD1. The junction had 4 bases not matched to a gene; V was cut back by 4 bases and J by 5 bases. Germline lookup yields CDR1 SGHRS and CDR2 YFSETQ. The CDR3 sequence is 14 residues long. CDR3 protein: CASSLGQGANEQYF. The CDR3 coding sequence is TGCGCCAGCAGCCTGGGACAGGGGGCCAACGAGCAGTACTTC.

This clone was picked up one time. One end of the junction does not line up with germline, which may come from a read error. The sample carries other DNA sequences with the same CDR3. This chain links TRBV7-7 with TRBJ2-5, with D perhaps TRBD1 (6 bases). CDR1 is SSHAT, CDR2 FNYEAQ, per germline (reference sequence). This CDR3 contains 16 residues. DNA of the CDR3: TGTGCTAGCAGCTTAGGGCTGGGGGCGGGCCAAGAGACCCAGTACTTC. It specifies CASSLGLGAGQETQYF.

The genes are TRBV19 and TRBJ2-5; D is possibly TRBD1 (6 bases). This CDR3 comprises 13 residues. Between the trimmed V and J ends, which lost 6 bases and 5 bases, there was a span of 13 bases. The germline V gene has CDR1 LNHDA and CDR2 SQIVND (reference sequence). CDR3: CASSTTGKETQYF. The CDR3 DNA is TGTGCCAGTAGCACCACAGGGAAGGAGACCCAGTACTTC.

Concerning this clone itself: Distinct nucleotide sequences in the sample also encode this CDR3. CDR3 sequence: CASSKSAYQPQHF. In nucleotides, the CDR3 is TGTGCCAGCAGCAAATCGGCGTATCAGCCCCAGCATTTT. The chain links TRBV21-1 to TRBJ1-5. TRBV21-1 is marked as a pseudogene. This CDR3 contains 13 residues.

This clone was seen only once. The chain employs TRBV18 and TRBJ1-1; D might be TRBD1 (5 bases). V gave up 3 bases and J gave up 0 bases, with 8 bases separating them. In germline, CDR1 is KGHSH, CDR2 LQKENI. This CDR3 region has 14 residues. This chain's CDR3 is CASSPQTVNTEAFF. The CDR3 DNA reads as TGTGCCAGCTCACCTCAGACAGTGAACACTGAAGCTTTCTTT.

This sequence joins TRBV25-1 and TRBJ1-6; maybe TRBD1 (6 bases). Trimming took 3 bases from V and 8 from J, leaving 14 bases between them. Per germline, CDR1 MGHDK and CDR2 SYGVNS. The CDR3 has 15 residues. CDR3 nucleotides: TGTGCCAGCAGTGACACCAGGGGATGGGATTCACCCCTCCACTTT. Its translation: CASSDTRGWDSPLHF.

The chain carries TRBV11-2 and TRBJ1-3; D remains ambiguous. Germline CDR1 and CDR2: SGHAT and FQNNGV. The ends were cut back, 1 base at V and 0 bases at J, with 10 bases in the middle. This CDR3 has 16 amino acids. The CDR3 DNA reads TGTGCCAGCAGCTTAGGACCTACAAGCTCTGGAAACACCATATATTTT. Translated: CASSLGPTSSGNTIYF.

The rearrangement uses TRBV9 and TRBJ2-7; D perhaps matches TRBD2 (7 bases). The V and J ends lost 3 bases and 2 bases respectively, with 12 bases between them. In germline, CDR1 is SGDLS, CDR2 YYNGEE. This CDR3 has 14 amino acids. The CDR3 DNA reads as TGTGCCAGCAGCGAGGGGGGGGACACCTACGAGCAGTACTTC. This codes for CASSEGGDTYEQYF.

This sequence joins TRBV4-3 and TRBJ1-3; no firm D call. The CDR3 runs to 13 residues. The germline V and J ends were trimmed by 0 bases and 6 bases, with 6 bases remaining between them. CDR1 is LGHNA and CDR2 is YSLEER in the germline V gene. The CDR3 reads CASSQERVNTIYF. In DNA, the CDR3 is TGCGCCAGCAGCCAAGAGAGGGTAAACACCATATATTTT.

This sequence joins TRBV29-1 and TRBJ2-1, with 7 bases that match TRBD1. Germline CDR1 and CDR2: SQVTM and ANQGSEA. V gave up 5 bases and J gave up 4 bases; unmatched junction bases: 5. The CDR3 consists of 13 residues. The chain's CDR3 is CSVLGQLYNEQFF. The CDR3 DNA is TGCAGCGTTCTGGGACAGCTTTACAATGAGCAGTTCTTC.

This chain links TRBV28 with TRBJ2-7, with D uncertain. The CDR3 has 17 amino acids. V was pared by 7 bases and J by 6 bases, with 28 bases between. Germline V gene lookup returns CDR1 MDHEN and CDR2 SYDVKM. The CDR3 protein is CASTKREVGTWAREQYF. CDR3 DNA: TGTGCCAGCACCAAGAGAGAGGTAGGCACTTGGGCGCGCGAGCAGTACTTC.

V gene TRBV19 combines with J gene TRBJ1-1; D is perhaps TRBD1 (5 bases). Deletions cut 6 bases from V and 0 bases from J, with 11 bases between. The CDR3 consists of 14 residues. Germline assignment: CDR1 LNHDA and CDR2 SQIVND (reference sequence). The CDR3 DNA follows: TGTGCCAGTAGCTACACACAGGTGAACACTGAAGCTTTCTTT. This encodes CASSYTQVNTEAFF.

The V and J genes are TRBV6-5 and TRBJ2-1; weak D call: TRBD2 (5 bases). V was shortened by 7 bases and J by 4 bases, with 17 bases between the two germline ends. Germline V gives CDR1 MNHEY, CDR2 SVGAGI. This CDR3 has 15 amino acids. CDR3 amino acids: CASNRAGLWYNEQFF. The CDR3 DNA sequence: TGTGCCAGCAATCGTGCGGGCCTTTGGTACAATGAGCAGTTCTTC.

V gene TRBV7-9 combines with J gene TRBJ1-1, with TRBD1 as a possible D gene (5 bases). Germline V gene data show CDR1 as SEHNR and CDR2 as FQNEAQ (reference sequence). CDR3 length equals 14 residues. Trimming stripped 3 bases from V and 1 base from J, with 9 bases between. This CDR3 reads CASSFGHSNTEAFF. The DNA of the CDR3 is TGTGCCAGCAGCTTCGGACACTCGAACACTGAAGCTTTCTTT.

The chain combines TRBV28 with TRBJ2-1, with 8 bases lining up with TRBD2. V lost 6 bases and J lost 6; bases outside the gene matches: 7. Per germline, CDR1 MDHEN and CDR2 SYDVKM. The CDR3 is 14 residues long. CDR3 sequence: CASRTGTRTNEQFF. CDR3 sequence (DNA): TGTGCCAGCAGGACCGGGACTAGGACCAATGAGCAGTTCTTC.

This chain connects TRBV29-1 to TRBJ1-2; D uncertain. The ends were cut back, 4 bases at V and 5 bases at J, with 17 bases in the middle. The CDR3 sequence is 14 residues long. CDR1 SQVTM and CDR2 ANQGSEA come from the germline V gene. The CDR3 is CSVGEVGSPYGYTF. In DNA, the CDR3 is TGCAGCGTTGGCGAGGTCGGCAGTCCTTATGGCTACACCTTC.

This clone was recorded only once. The V call is TRBV7-2, the J call TRBJ1-5, with TRBD1 as a possible D gene (6 bases). The CDR3 is 15 residues long. Between the trimmed V and J ends, which lost 5 bases and 3 bases, there was a span of 14 bases. Germline V lookup: CDR1 SGHTA, CDR2 FQGNSA. The CDR3 protein is CASSLMGGANQPQHF. In DNA form, the CDR3 reads TGTGCCAGCAGCCTTATGGGGGGGGCCAATCAGCCCCAGCATTTT. The variable domain in full, with the rest retrieved from reference TRBV7-2 and TRBJ1-5, is GAGVSQSPSNKVTEKGKDVELRCDPISGHTALYWYRQSLGQGLEFLIYFQGNSAPDKSGLPSDRFSAERTGGSVSTLTIQRTQQEDSAVYLCASSLMGGANQPQHFGDGTRLSIL.

The chain links TRBV19 to TRBJ1-2; D remains ambiguous. Trimming left V 5 bases short and J 8 bases short, with 15 bases between. The CDR3 loop spans 13 amino acids. Looked up from germline, CDR1 is LNHDA and CDR2 is SQIVND (reference sequence). The CDR3 bases are TGTGCCAGTAGTTTTGGCCCTGCGGAAGGCTACACCTTC. This gives the protein CASSFGPAEGYTF.